This T cell receptor beta chain was found in a study of cytomegalovirus exposure and HLA in healthy donors. PCR used 60 Vbeta primers and 13 Jbeta primers. Assay: immunoSEQ multiplex PCR; the TCRdb copy retains only in-frame clones and omits some. This repertoire includes 150,000 to 200,000 clones. The study's findings and limits: Sequencing likely caused a cluster of highly shared sequence variants. Previous analysis showed most TCR beta V segments were productive about 87% or about 30% of the time.

Regarding this clone: The antigen is unknown.

Though probably carrying unrecorded immune exposures, donors were nominally healthy at sampling. The germline V gene has CDR1 SGHAT and CDR2 FQNNGV. The length of the CDR3 is 16 residues. Trimming at V came to 5 bases and at J to 5 bases, leaving 14 bases not matched to a gene. This chain connects TRBV11-2 to TRBJ2-7; TRBD2 aligns across 8 bases. The receptor was derived from a young man in good health and CMV-seronegative. The specimen was PBMCs. The CDR3 nucleotides are TGTGCCAGCAGCAACACCCGCACAGCGGGAGCGAACGAGCAGTACTTC. Its translation: CASSNTRTAGANEQYF.